This T cell receptor (beta chain) was recovered during a study of blood T cell repertoires in COVID-19. About the study: In each case, the material was cDNA or gDNA derived from T cells, B-cell-depleted T cells, or PBMCs.

The CDR3 has 14 amino acids. Germline CDR1 is SGHDT and CDR2 is YYEEEE. The ends were cut back, 4 bases at V and 0 bases at J, with 10 bases in the middle. Study processing details: Nucleated cell counts were estimated from reference gene primer amplification. Clones were sequenced by immunoSEQ multiplex PCR, and TCRdb holds only the in-frame ones, with some missing. V and J calls and clone size are copied from that table; D and trimming were computed from the DNA. The sample shows 200,000 to 250,000 clones, 75% to 90% of them seen only once. This sequence originates from an elderly woman with COVID-19, enrolled during active disease. Sequencing was done on a sample of peripheral blood. V usage is TRBV5-6 and J usage is TRBJ1-1, with D unclear. The CDR3 coding sequence is TGTGCCAGCAGCCCCCAGGATCTGAACACTGAAGCTTTCTTT. Protein product: CASSPQDLNTEAFF.